The 3 T cell receptor beta chains below were found in one sample sequenced in a study of cytomegalovirus exposure and HLA in healthy donors. With 60 Vbeta and 13 Jbeta primers, the PCR was carried out. The protocol was immunoSEQ multiplex PCR, while the TCRdb copy is restricted to in-frame clones and leaves out a portion. The profile shows 60,000 to 85,000 clones, more than 60% of them singletons. Sequencing used PBMCs. All receptors come from a male donor in good health and CMV-seropositive.

CDR3 nucleotides: TGTGCCCTTTCCGTGACAGGGAGCGCTGGAAACACCATATATTTT. Amino acids: CALSVTGSAGNTIYF. V is TRBV19 and J is TRBJ1-3, with 7 bases lining up with TRBD1. There are 15 residues in the CDR3. The V gene's germline CDR1 is LNHDA and CDR2 SQIVND (reference sequence). V gave up 11 bases and J gave up 2 bases; unmatched junction bases: 12.

This chain uses TRBV29-1 with TRBJ1-3, with D hard to call. The V end lost 7 bases, the J end lost 2 bases, and 12 bases lay between the germline ends. CDR3 length: 13 amino acids. CDR1 SQVTM and CDR2 ANQGSEA come from the germline V gene. The CDR3 DNA reads TGCAGCGCCTATACAGTGGCTGGAAACACCATATATTTT. This encodes CSAYTVAGNTIYF.

This chain joins TRBV5-1 and TRBJ1-6; 7 nucleotides match TRBD1. The CDR3 is made up of 14 amino acids. With V trimmed by 3 bases and J by 7 bases, 4 bases remained unmatched. The germline gives CDR1 SGHRS, CDR2 YFSETQ. The CDR3 DNA sequence: TGCGCCAGCAGCTCGGCAGGGGGGAATTCACCCCTCCACTTT. Translated, it gives CASSSAGGNSPLHF.